The 30 T cell receptor beta chains below come from one sample, sequenced in a study of circulating CD8 cells and anti-PD-1 response in melanoma. Sorting of live CD3+CD8+TCRalphabeta+ cells by PD-1 and/or TIGIT gave four subsets. Each library started from about 15 ng of total RNA using the QIAseq Immune Repertoire TCR panel. TCRdb re-derived calls from the reads in MiXCR, one entry per CDR3 protein. The table lists approximately 2,500 distinct CDR3 sequences, roughly 7.9% of them singletons, with about 2.5% in the top ten. The sequencing used CD8+ T cells from PBMCs, collected at baseline or after one month of anti-PD-1 therapy (not recorded which). Every receptor here comes from a human donor with melanoma.

This clonotype rates as medium-sized. The chain carries TRBV2 and TRBJ2-7; TRBD1 is a possible D gene (6 bases). The V gene lost 6 bases and the J gene lost 5 bases, with 11 bases spanning the gap. The CDR3 has 12 residues. CDR1 is SNHLY, CDR2 FYNNEI, per germline. The CDR3 spells CASRTGPHEQYF. CDR3 coding DNA: TGTGCCAGCAGAACAGGGCCCCACGAGCAGTACTTC.

By frequency in the sample, this clonotype is medium-sized. This chain uses TRBV3-1 with TRBJ2-7; D is uncertain. CDR3 length: 14 amino acids. In germline, CDR1 is LGHDT, CDR2 YNNKEL (reference sequence). Between the trimmed V and J ends, which lost 1 base and 3 bases, there was a span of 10 bases. The CDR3 bases are TGTGCCAGCAGCCAAGGGAAAGGGTACTACGAGCAGTACTTC. Protein product: CASSQGKGYYEQYF.

The V and J genes are TRBV28 and TRBJ2-7; either TRBD1 or TRBD2 may fit D (6 bases each). V lost 8 bases and J lost 4, with 12 bases in between. Germline values: CDR1 MDHEN, CDR2 SYDVKM. This CDR3 is built from 12 residues. CDR3 bases: TGTGCCAGCTCGGAGGGGGGTTACGAGCAGTACTTC. Translating gives CASSEGGYEQYF.

This clonotype is labeled medium-sized. The V gene is TRBV9, the J gene TRBJ2-3, with unresolved D. Per the germline V gene, CDR1 is SGDLS and CDR2 is YYNGEE. V dropped 3 bases and J dropped 2 bases, with 4 bases sitting between them. CDR3 length: 12 residues. CDR3: CASSAATDTQYF. The CDR3 DNA reads TGTGCCAGCAGCGCGGCCACAGATACGCAGTATTTT.

This clonotype is medium-sized by share. This chain joins TRBV4-2 and TRBJ2-1, with 7 bases lining up with TRBD2. V gave up 1 base and J gave up 0 bases; unmatched junction bases: 15. The CDR3 contains 20 residues. Germline V gene sequence: CDR1 LGHNA, CDR2 YNFKEQ. CDR3: CASSQGDGSGALSSYNEQFF. In DNA, the CDR3 is TGTGCCAGCAGCCAAGGAGATGGAAGCGGGGCCCTGAGCTCCTACAATGAGCAGTTCTTC.

In this sample, this clonotype is large. The CDR3 protein is CATSDLTGGDQPQHF. For the CDR3, the DNA is TGTGCCACCAGTGATCTGACAGGGGGTGATCAGCCCCAGCATTTT. The chain couples TRBV24-1 to TRBJ1-5; 9 nucleotides agree with TRBD1. V lost 3 bases and J lost 5; bases outside the gene matches: 4. Germline values: CDR1 KGHDR, CDR2 SFDVKD. The CDR3 runs to 15 residues.

In this sample, this clonotype is medium-sized (0.01 to 0.1%). The CDR3 reads CASSLPGRMNTEAFF. The CDR3 DNA reads TGTGCCAGCAGCCTCCCGGGACGGATGAACACTGAAGCTTTCTTT. This sequence joins TRBV25-1 and TRBJ1-1; D may be TRBD1 (5 bases). The ends were cut back, 6 bases at V and 0 bases at J, with 14 bases in the middle. The CDR3 sequence is 15 residues long. Germline V gene lookup returns CDR1 MGHDK and CDR2 SYGVNS.

This clonotype is large (0.1 to 1%) in the sample. The rearrangement joins TRBV28 to TRBJ2-2; TRBD1 aligns across 9 bases. V lost 6 bases, J lost 4 bases, and 6 bases stayed unmatched. Germline V gene lookup returns CDR1 MDHEN and CDR2 SYDVKM. CDR3 length: 15 amino acids. The CDR3 reads CASSRDREGTGELFF. CDR3 DNA: TGTGCCAGCAGCCGGGACAGGGAGGGCACCGGGGAGCTGTTTTTT.

This clonotype was counted between two and nine times. A much larger clone lies a single base off, so this may be a read error. Written as DNA, the CDR3 is TGCGCCAGCAGCCAAGATTCAGGGGTGAACACTGAAGCTTTCTTT. Translation: CASSQDSGVNTEAFF. The chain is built from TRBV4-1 and TRBJ1-1; a possible D gene is TRBD1 (6 bases). Germline values: CDR1 MGHRA, CDR2 YSYEKL. The CDR3 runs 15 residues. The V gene lost 0 bases and the J gene lost 0 bases, with 8 bases spanning the gap.

This clonotype is categorized as medium-sized. This rearrangement joins TRBV25-1 to TRBJ2-2; perhaps D is TRBD1 or TRBD2 (5 bases each). The germline V and J ends were trimmed by 3 bases and 4 bases, with 9 bases remaining between them. The CDR3 has 14 residues. The V gene's germline CDR1 is MGHDK and CDR2 SYGVNS. Here the CDR3 reads CASSELGVTGELFF. CDR3 in DNA: TGTGCCAGCAGTGAGTTGGGGGTCACCGGGGAGCTGTTTTTT. The variable domain in full, completed from reference TRBV25-1 and TRBJ2-2, reads EADIYQTPRYLVIGTGKKITLECSQTMGHDKMYWYQQDPGMELHLIHYSYGVNSTEKGDLSSESTVSRIRTEHFPLTLESARPSHTSQYLCASSELGVTGELFFGEGSRLTVL.

Of note for this clonotype: Being one base from a much bigger clone, this may be a read error. No conserved phenylalanine or tryptophan is present at the end of the CDR3, so a read error is the likely explanation. The rearrangement links TRBV7-2 to TRBJ1-1; the D is unclear. The germline V and J ends were trimmed by 1 base and 10 bases, with 10 bases remaining between them. Germline CDR1 and CDR2: SGHTA and FQGNSA. The CDR3 consists of 12 residues. The CDR3 here is CASSLGYPGAFS. The CDR3 DNA follows: TGTGCCAGCAGCTTAGGGTATCCTGGAGCTTTCTCT.

This clonotype has just a few counts. The chain uses TRBV30 and TRBJ2-1; no firm D call. This CDR3 has 16 amino acids. Germline loops: CDR1 GTSNPN, CDR2 SVGIG (reference sequence). V shed 4 bases and J shed 7 bases, with 23 bases lying between them. CDR3 DNA sequence: TGTGCCTGGATGTCAGGCACCAGTACATTCGGGAATGAGCAGTTCTTC. As protein: CAWMSGTSTFGNEQFF.

This clonotype is judged medium-sized. The chain links TRBV4-2 to TRBJ2-7, with 7 bases lining up with TRBD1. Germline-derived CDR1 and CDR2 are LGHNA and YNFKEQ. The CDR3 runs to 15 residues. V lost 0 bases to trimming and J lost 5 bases; unmatched junction nucleotides: 7. The CDR3, as DNA: TGTGCCAGCAGCCAAGATATGAACAGGGGTGACGAGCAGTACTTC. Translation: CASSQDMNRGDEQYF.

This clonotype is medium-sized. The gene calls are TRBV29-1 and TRBJ2-1; no clear D. The CDR3 is 12 residues long. CDR1 and CDR2 from the germline V gene are SQVTM and ANQGSEA. The germline V and J ends were trimmed by 3 bases and 6 bases, with 9 bases remaining between them. For the CDR3, the DNA is TGCAGCGTTGAGGGTGTGAGCAATGAGCAGTTCTTC. It codes for CSVEGVSNEQFF.

Judged by abundance, this clonotype is medium-sized. The gene calls are TRBV29-1 and TRBJ1-1; tentatively, D is TRBD1 (6 bases). The V gene lost 2 bases and the J gene lost 4 bases, with 26 bases spanning the gap. This CDR3 is built from 18 residues. Looked up from germline, CDR1 is SQVTM and CDR2 is ANQGSEA. CDR3 in amino acids: CSVEQGPLDPVAGTEAFF. CDR3 bases: TGCAGCGTTGAACAGGGGCCGCTTGACCCAGTGGCGGGCACTGAAGCTTTCTTT. Based on the CDR3 plus reference TRBV29-1 and TRBJ1-1, the full variable domain is SAVISQKPSRDICQRGTSLTIQCQVDSQVTMMFWYRQQPGQSLTLIATANQGSEATYESGFVIDKFPISRPNLTFSTLTVSNMSPEDSSIYLCSVEQGPLDPVAGTEAFFGQGTRLTVV.

This clonotype is medium-sized. The gene calls are TRBV9 and TRBJ2-3; the D is unclear. This CDR3 spans 13 amino acids. Trimming left V 0 bases short and J 0 bases short, with 2 bases between. The germline gives CDR1 SGDLS, CDR2 YYNGEE. This CDR3 is CASSVGSTDTQYF. The CDR3 DNA follows: TGTGCCAGCAGCGTAGGTAGCACAGATACGCAGTATTTT.

This clonotype ranks as medium-sized. The J gene is TRBJ1-5, the V gene TRBV27, with D possibly being TRBD1 (6 bases). This CDR3 is 15 amino acids long. Trimming cost V 6 bases and J 2 bases, with 14 bases left between them. CDR1 and CDR2 from the germline V gene are MNHEY and SMNVEV (reference sequence). The CDR3: CASRGGAGGNQPQHF. CDR3 DNA sequence: TGTGCCAGCAGGGGGGGGGCTGGGGGCAATCAGCCCCAGCATTTT.

This clonotype is deemed medium-sized (0.01 to 0.1%). The genes are TRBV28 and TRBJ2-7; D unresolved. This CDR3 is 11 amino acids long. The germline V gene encodes CDR1 MDHEN and CDR2 SYDVKM. Trimming took 6 bases from V and 2 from J, leaving 5 bases between them. DNA for the CDR3: TGTGCCAGCAGCCCTCCCTACGAGCAGTACTTC. Its translation is CASSPPYEQYF.

Comment on this clonotype: A much larger clone differs by one base, so this may be a read error. The CDR3 sequence is CASSLPGALTEQYF. The CDR3 DNA is TGTGCCAGCAGTTTACCGGGAGCACTCACCGAGCAGTACTTC. This chain joins TRBV28 and TRBJ2-7; tentative D call: TRBD2 (6 bases). Germline CDR1 is MDHEN and CDR2 is SYDVKM. Between the trimmed V and J ends, which lost 2 bases and 6 bases, there was a span of 14 bases. This CDR3 is built from 14 residues.

This clonotype appeared a few times. This chain links TRBV19 with TRBJ2-7; TRBD1 agrees at 8 bases. The V and J ends lost 7 bases and 4 bases, in that order; junction bases with no gene match: 3. The CDR3 length is 12 residues. Per germline, CDR1 LNHDA and CDR2 SQIVND (reference sequence). CDR3 sequence (DNA): TGTGCCAGTACACAGGGGGAGTACGAGCAGTACTTC. Translating it yields CASTQGEYEQYF.

By its share, this clonotype is medium-sized (0.01 to 0.1%). The genes are TRBV28 and TRBJ1-5, with D tentatively TRBD1 (5 bases). V shed 2 bases and J shed 2 bases, with 7 bases lying between them. The CDR3 sequence is 14 residues long. The germline V gene encodes CDR1 MDHEN and CDR2 SYDVKM. The CDR3 reads CASSLGRGNQPQHF. DNA of the CDR3: TGTGCCAGCAGTTTAGGCAGGGGCAATCAGCCCCAGCATTTT.

In its sample, this clonotype ranks as medium-sized (0.01 to 0.1%). The chain employs TRBV28 and TRBJ2-3; TRBD2 aligns across 11 bases. Unmatched junction bases numbered 10, after V lost 2 bases and J lost 3 bases. This CDR3 spans 18 amino acids. From germline, CDR1 is MDHEN and CDR2 SYDVKM. The CDR3 DNA follows: TGTGCCAGCAGTTTACCCGTGCTAGCGGGGGGTGGTACAGATACGCAGTATTTT. Amino acid sequence: CASSLPVLAGGGTDTQYF.

This clonotype rates as medium-sized. The rearrangement links TRBV28 to TRBJ2-1, with 7 bases aligning to TRBD2. Germline CDR1 and CDR2: MDHEN and SYDVKM. This CDR3 spans 14 amino acids. Losses at the gene ends were 5 bases for V and 3 bases for J; bases not matched to a gene: 4. For the CDR3, the DNA is TGTGCCAGCAGTCTAGCGGACAACTACAATGAGCAGTTCTTC. Its translation: CASSLADNYNEQFF.

This clonotype showed up just a few times. The chain employs TRBV19 and TRBJ1-2; D is unresolved. Germline V gene sequence: CDR1 LNHDA, CDR2 SQIVND (reference sequence). There are 12 residues in the CDR3. Deletions cut 1 base from V and 3 bases from J, with 3 bases between. CDR3: CASSIGDYGYTF. CDR3 nucleotide sequence: TGTGCCAGTAGTATAGGAGACTATGGCTACACCTTC.

By share of the sample, this clonotype is medium-sized. The chain couples TRBV4-1 to TRBJ2-4, with D possibly being TRBD1 or TRBD2 (5 bases each). V lost 0 bases and J lost 9, with 12 bases in between. CDR1 and CDR2 from the germline V gene are MGHRA and YSYEKL. This CDR3 contains 14 residues. CDR3 region: CASSQDGRAGIQYF. The DNA of the CDR3 is TGCGCCAGCAGCCAAGATGGCAGGGCGGGCATTCAGTACTTC.

This clonotype is labeled as medium-sized. The chain recombines TRBV28 with TRBJ1-1, with D possibly matching TRBD1 (5 bases). Germline V gene data show CDR1 as MDHEN and CDR2 as SYDVKM. The CDR3 has 12 residues. The V gene lost 8 bases and the J gene lost 10 bases, with 17 bases spanning the gap. CDR3 protein: CASPSPRGVAFF. The DNA of the CDR3 is TGTGCCAGCCCTTCCCCACGGGGGGTAGCTTTCTTT.

Judged by abundance, this clonotype is medium-sized (0.01 to 0.1%). The genes are TRBV7-9 and TRBJ2-7; D ambiguous. Germline values: CDR1 SEHNR, CDR2 FQNEAQ (reference sequence). V lost 5 bases to trimming and J lost 6 bases, with 11 bases between them. The CDR3 is 12 amino acids. The CDR3 loop is CASSPQSREQYF. CDR3 sequence (DNA): TGTGCCAGCAGCCCCCAGTCGCGCGAGCAGTACTTC.

The V and J genes are TRBV19 and TRBJ1-1; 7 bases map to TRBD1. The CDR3 is made up of 12 amino acids. CDR1 and CDR2 from the germline V gene are LNHDA and SQIVND (reference sequence). The ends lost 8 bases at V and 5 bases at J; junction bases unmatched: 5. In nucleotides, the CDR3 is TGTGCCAGTTCCGCAGGGGGGACTGAAGCTTTCTTT. Translating gives CASSAGGTEAFF.

In its sample, this clonotype is medium-sized (0.01 to 0.1%). The chain carries TRBV28 and TRBJ1-5; 8 bases line up with TRBD1. This CDR3 comprises 15 residues. The V gene's germline CDR1 is MDHEN and CDR2 SYDVKM. V was pared by 6 bases and J by 3 bases, with 7 bases of the junction left unmatched. The CDR3 here is CASSPDREVNQPQHF. The CDR3 DNA sequence: TGTGCCAGCAGCCCGGACAGGGAAGTCAATCAGCCCCAGCATTTT.

With respect to this clonotype: At one end, the junction sequence differs from germline, possibly due to a read error. The chain recombines TRBV18 with TRBJ2-2; D is perhaps TRBD2 (6 bases). The CDR3 loop spans 15 amino acids. The V gene's germline CDR1 is KGHSH and CDR2 LQKENI. CDR3 in amino acids: CASSPPETNTGGLFF. DNA for the CDR3: TGTGCCAGCTCACCCCCGGAAACGAACACCGGGGGGCTGTTTTTT.